This TCR beta chain emerged from a study of T cell responses to AZD1222 COVID-19 vaccine. Findings of the study overall: Sampled repertoires all dated from after the peak T cell response. There were mostly white British donors and more females than males, and clonal diversity was possibly underestimated. Spike-specific TCR depth and breadth grew after two AZD1222 doses. Of the AZD1222 recipients, only 6 or 7 were seropositive at baseline.

CDR3 length: 18 amino acids. Germline V gene lookup returns CDR1 SGHNT and CDR2 YENEEA. With 4 bases removed from V and 0 bases from J, the gap between germline ends came to 21 bases. The data were produced by immunoSEQ multiplex PCR, yet TCRdb's version contains in-frame clones alone and is incomplete. Of approximately 160,000 clones listed, around nine tenths are singletons. Details on this clone: Its antigen is not identified.

The sequenced sample was peripheral blood, obtained on day 0 of AZD1222 vaccination. The sequence was obtained from an adult in good health. The gene calls are TRBV11-3 and TRBJ2-5; unclear D gene. In nucleotides, the CDR3 is TGTGCCAGCAGCTCCTATCACCCGCAGGACGGCGACCAAGAGACCCAGTACTTC. Translating gives CASSSYHPQDGDQETQYF.